Sequencing of this TCR beta chain was carried out in a study of T cells after yellow fever vaccination. They built TCR cDNA with 5'RACE template switching, a step that put in a universal primer site and UMIs. TCRdb passed the 5' RACE reads through MiXCR, listing each CDR3 protein once. The data contain 230,000 or so distinct CDR3 sequences, 6.5% to 7.5% of them singletons. The ends were cut back, 3 bases at V and 6 bases at J, with 8 bases in the middle. The CDR3 totals 12 residues. Germline assignment: CDR1 SGHRS and CDR2 YFSETQ. The specimen comprised CD4+ T cells sorted from PBMCs, sampled on the day of the yellow fever booster vaccination. V usage is TRBV5-1 and J usage is TRBJ2-3; TRBD1 or TRBD2 may be the D gene (5 bases each). The source of this sequence is a man aged 25-45 years who received the YFV17D yellow fever vaccine. The CDR3, as DNA: TGCGCCAGCAGCTCCGAGGGGGATACGCAGTATTTT. Translation gives CASSSEGDTQYF.